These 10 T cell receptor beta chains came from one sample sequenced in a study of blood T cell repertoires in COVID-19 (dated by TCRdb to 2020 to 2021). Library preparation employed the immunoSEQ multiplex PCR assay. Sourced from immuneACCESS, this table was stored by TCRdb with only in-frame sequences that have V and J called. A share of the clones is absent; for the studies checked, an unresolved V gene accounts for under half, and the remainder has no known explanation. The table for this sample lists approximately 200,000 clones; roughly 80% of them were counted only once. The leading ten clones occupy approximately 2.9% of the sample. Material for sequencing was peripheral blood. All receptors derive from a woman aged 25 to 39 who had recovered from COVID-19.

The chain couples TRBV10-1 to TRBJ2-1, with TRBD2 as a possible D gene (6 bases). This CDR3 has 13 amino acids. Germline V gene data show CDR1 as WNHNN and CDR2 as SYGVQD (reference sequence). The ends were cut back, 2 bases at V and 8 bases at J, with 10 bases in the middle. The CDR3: CASSEPWGDEQFF. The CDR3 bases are TGCGCCAGCAGTGAGCCGTGGGGGGATGAGCAGTTCTTC.

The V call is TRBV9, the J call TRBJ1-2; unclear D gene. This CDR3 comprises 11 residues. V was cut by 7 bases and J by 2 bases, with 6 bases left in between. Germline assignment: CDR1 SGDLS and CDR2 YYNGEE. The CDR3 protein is CASDSNYGYTF. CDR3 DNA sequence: TGTGCCAGCGACTCGAACTATGGCTACACCTTC.

CDR3 loop: CASSTGTSGTQFF. As DNA, the CDR3 is TGTGCCAGCAGTACCGGGACTAGCGGTACCCAGTTCTTC. This rearrangement joins TRBV6-5 to TRBJ2-1; 11 nucleotides align to TRBD2. V dropped 5 bases and J dropped 13; count of bases not matched to a gene: 7. CDR3 length equals 13 residues. Germline assignment: CDR1 MNHEY and CDR2 SVGAGI.

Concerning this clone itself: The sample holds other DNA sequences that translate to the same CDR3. CDR3 protein: CASSLEQGNSPLHF. Here the CDR3 DNA reads TGTGCCAGCAGCTTAGAACAGGGGAATTCACCCCTCCACTTT. The rearrangement links TRBV5-4 to TRBJ1-6; 7 bases are shared with TRBD1. Germline V gives CDR1 SGHNT, CDR2 YYREEE (reference sequence). Losses at the gene ends were 2 bases for V and 7 bases for J; bases not matched to a gene: 3. The CDR3 is 14 residues long.

The CDR3 DNA sequence: TGTGCCAGCAGCCGCGGGGATCGTTACGAGCAGTACTTC. Protein product: CASSRGDRYEQYF. V is TRBV3-1 (or the pseudogene TRBV3-2) and J is TRBJ2-7; D perhaps matches TRBD2 (6 bases). CDR3 length: 13 residues. Germline values: CDR1 LGHDT, CDR2 YNNKEL (reference sequence). Trimming took off 4 bases at V and 4 bases at J, with 11 bases between the two ends.

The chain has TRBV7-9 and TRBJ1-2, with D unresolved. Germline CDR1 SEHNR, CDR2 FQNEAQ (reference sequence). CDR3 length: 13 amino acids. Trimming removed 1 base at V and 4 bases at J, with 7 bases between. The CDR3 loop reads CASSLGLIYGYTF. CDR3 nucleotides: TGTGCCAGCAGCTTAGGGCTTATCTATGGCTACACCTTC.

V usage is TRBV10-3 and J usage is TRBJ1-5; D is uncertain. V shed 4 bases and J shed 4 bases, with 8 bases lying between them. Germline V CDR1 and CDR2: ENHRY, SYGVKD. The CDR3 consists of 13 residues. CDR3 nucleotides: TGTGCCATCAGTGGCAGCGGTAATCAGCCCCAGCATTTT. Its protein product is CAISGSGNQPQHF.

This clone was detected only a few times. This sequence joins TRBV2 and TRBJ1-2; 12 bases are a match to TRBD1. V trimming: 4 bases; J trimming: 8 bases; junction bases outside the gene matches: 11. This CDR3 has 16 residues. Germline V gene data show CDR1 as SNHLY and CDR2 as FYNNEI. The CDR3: CASSGGTGGAPVGYTF. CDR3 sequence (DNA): TGTGCCAGCAGTGGGGGGACAGGGGGCGCCCCAGTAGGCTACACCTTC.

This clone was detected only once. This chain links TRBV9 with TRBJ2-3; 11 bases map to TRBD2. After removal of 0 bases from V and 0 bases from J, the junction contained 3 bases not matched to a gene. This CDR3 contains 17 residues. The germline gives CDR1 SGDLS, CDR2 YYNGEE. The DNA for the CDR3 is TGTGCCAGCAGCGTAGCGACTAGCGGGACTAGCACAGATACGCAGTATTTT. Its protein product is CASSVATSGTSTDTQYF.

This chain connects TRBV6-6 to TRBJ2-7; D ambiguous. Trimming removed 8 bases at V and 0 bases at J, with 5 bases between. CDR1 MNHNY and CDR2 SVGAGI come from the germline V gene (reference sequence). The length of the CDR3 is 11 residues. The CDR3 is CASGVSYEQYF. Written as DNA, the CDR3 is TGTGCCAGCGGAGTCTCCTACGAGCAGTACTTC.